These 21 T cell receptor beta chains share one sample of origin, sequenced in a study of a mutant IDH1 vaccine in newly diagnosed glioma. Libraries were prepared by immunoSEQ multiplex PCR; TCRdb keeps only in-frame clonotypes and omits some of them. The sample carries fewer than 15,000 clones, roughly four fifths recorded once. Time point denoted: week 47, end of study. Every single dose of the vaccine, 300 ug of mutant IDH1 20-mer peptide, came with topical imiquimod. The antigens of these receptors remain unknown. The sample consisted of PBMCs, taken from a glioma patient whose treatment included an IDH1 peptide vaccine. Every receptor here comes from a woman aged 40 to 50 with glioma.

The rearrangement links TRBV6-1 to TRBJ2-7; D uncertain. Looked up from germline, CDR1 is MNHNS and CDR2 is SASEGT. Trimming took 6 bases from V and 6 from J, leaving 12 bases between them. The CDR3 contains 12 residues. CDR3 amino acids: CASSEQTGEQYF. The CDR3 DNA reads TGTGCCAGCAGCGAACAGACGGGCGAGCAGTACTTC.

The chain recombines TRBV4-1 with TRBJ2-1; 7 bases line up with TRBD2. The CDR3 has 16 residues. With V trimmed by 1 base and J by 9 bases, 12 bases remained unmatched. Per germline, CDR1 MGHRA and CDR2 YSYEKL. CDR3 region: CASSQGSRALAAEQFF. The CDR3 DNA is TGCGCCAGCAGCCAAGGGTCTAGGGCCCTAGCGGCTGAGCAGTTCTTC.

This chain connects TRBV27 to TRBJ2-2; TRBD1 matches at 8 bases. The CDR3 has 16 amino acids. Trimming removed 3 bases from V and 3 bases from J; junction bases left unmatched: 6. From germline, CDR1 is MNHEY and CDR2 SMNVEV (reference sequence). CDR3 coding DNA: TGTGCCAGCAGTTTTGGGCAGGGGGCGTACACCGGGGAGCTGTTTTTT. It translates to CASSFGQGAYTGELFF.

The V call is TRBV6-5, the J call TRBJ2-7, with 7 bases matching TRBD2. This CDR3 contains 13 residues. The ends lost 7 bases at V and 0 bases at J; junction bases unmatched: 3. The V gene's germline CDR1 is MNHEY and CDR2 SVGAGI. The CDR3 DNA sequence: TGTGCCAGCACCGGGACTAACTCCTACGAGCAGTACTTC. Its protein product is CASTGTNSYEQYF.

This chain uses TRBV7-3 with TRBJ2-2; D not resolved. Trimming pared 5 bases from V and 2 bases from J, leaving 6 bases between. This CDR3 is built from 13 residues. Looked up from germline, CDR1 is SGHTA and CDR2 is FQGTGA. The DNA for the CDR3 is TGTGCCAGCAGCCAACAAAACACCGGGGAGCTGTTTTTT. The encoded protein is CASSQQNTGELFF.

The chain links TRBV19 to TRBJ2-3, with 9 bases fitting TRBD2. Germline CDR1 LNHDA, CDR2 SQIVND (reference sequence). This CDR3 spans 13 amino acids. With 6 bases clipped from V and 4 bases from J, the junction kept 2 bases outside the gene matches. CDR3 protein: CASRVAGADTQYF. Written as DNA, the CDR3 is TGTGCCAGTAGGGTAGCGGGAGCAGATACGCAGTATTTT.

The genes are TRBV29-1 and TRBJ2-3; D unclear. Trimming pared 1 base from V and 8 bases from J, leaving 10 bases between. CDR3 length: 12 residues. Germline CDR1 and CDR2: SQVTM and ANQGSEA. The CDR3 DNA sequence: TGCAGCGTTGAAGTATCCGTTAGTACGCAGTATTTT. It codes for CSVEVSVSTQYF.

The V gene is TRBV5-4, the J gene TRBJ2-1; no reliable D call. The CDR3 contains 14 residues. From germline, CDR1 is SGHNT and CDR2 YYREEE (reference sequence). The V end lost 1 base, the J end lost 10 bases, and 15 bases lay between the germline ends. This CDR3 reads CASSLIERSREQFF. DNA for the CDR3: TGTGCCAGCAGCTTGATCGAGAGGAGCCGGGAGCAGTTCTTC.

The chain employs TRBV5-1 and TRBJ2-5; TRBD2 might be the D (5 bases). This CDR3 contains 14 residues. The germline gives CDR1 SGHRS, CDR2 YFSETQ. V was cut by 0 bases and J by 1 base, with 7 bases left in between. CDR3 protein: CASSLGAAQETQYF. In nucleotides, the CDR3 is TGCGCCAGCAGCTTGGGAGCGGCCCAAGAGACCCAGTACTTC.

The CDR3 DNA reads TGTGCCTGGACTACAGGGACAGAGACCCAGTACTTC. Translating it yields CAWTTGTETQYF. The chain links TRBV30 to TRBJ2-5, with D perhaps matching TRBD1 (6 bases). CDR1 and CDR2 from the germline V gene are GTSNPN and SVGIG (reference sequence). CDR3 length equals 12 residues. V gave up 4 bases and J gave up 4 bases, with 10 bases separating them.

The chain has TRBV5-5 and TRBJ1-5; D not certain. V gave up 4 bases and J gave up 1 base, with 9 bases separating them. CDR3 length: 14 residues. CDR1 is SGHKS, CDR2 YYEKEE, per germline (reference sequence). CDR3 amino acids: CASSEDVSNQPQHF. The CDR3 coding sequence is TGTGCCAGCAGCGAAGACGTAAGCAATCAGCCCCAGCATTTT.

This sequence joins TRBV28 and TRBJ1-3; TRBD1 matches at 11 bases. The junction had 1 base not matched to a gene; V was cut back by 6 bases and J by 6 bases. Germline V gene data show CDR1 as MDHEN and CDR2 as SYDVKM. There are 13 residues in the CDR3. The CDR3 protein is CASRGQGVNTIYF. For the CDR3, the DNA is TGTGCCAGCAGGGGACAGGGGGTAAACACCATATATTTT.

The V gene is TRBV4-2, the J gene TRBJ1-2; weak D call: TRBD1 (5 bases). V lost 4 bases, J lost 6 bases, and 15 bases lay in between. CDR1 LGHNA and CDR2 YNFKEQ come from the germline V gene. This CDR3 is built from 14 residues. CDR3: CASSLRGVMHGYTF. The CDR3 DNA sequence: TGTGCCAGCAGCCTACGGGGGGTTATGCATGGCTACACCTTC.

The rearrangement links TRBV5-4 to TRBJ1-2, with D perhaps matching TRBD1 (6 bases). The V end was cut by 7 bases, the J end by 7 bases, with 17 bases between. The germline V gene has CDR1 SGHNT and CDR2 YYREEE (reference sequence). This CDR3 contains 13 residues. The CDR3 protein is CASWNQGRSGYTF. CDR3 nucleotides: TGTGCCAGCTGGAACCAGGGGAGGAGTGGCTACACCTTC.

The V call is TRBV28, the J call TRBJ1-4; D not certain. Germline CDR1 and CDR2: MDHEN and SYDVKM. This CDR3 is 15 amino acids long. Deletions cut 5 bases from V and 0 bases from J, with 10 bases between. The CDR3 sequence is CASSPPVATNEKLFF. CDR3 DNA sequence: TGTGCCAGCAGTCCCCCAGTGGCAACTAATGAAAAACTGTTTTTT. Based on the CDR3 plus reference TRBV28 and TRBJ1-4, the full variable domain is DVKVTQSSRYLVKRTGEKVFLECVQDMDHENMFWYRQDPGLGLRLIYFSYDVKMKEKGDIPEGYSVSREKKERFSLILESASTNQTSMYLCASSPPVATNEKLFFGSGTQLSVL.

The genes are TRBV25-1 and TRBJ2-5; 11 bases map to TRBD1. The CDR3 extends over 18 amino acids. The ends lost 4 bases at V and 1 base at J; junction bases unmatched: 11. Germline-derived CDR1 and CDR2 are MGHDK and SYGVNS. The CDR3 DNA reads TGTGCCAGCAGTGCGCCCCGGGACAGGGGGGATGGCCAAGAGACCCAGTACTTC. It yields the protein CASSAPRDRGDGQETQYF. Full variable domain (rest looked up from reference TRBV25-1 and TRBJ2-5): EADIYQTPRYLVIGTGKKITLECSQTMGHDKMYWYQQDPGMELHLIHYSYGVNSTEKGDLSSESTVSRIRTEHFPLTLESARPSHTSQYLCASSAPRDRGDGQETQYFGPGTRLLVL.

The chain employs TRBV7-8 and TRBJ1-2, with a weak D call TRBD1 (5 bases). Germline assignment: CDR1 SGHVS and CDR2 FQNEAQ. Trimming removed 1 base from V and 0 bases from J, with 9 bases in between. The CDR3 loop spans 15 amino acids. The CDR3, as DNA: TGTGCCAGCAGCTTAGGACAGAACACTAACTATGGCTACACCTTC. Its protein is CASSLGQNTNYGYTF.

The CDR3 sequence: CASSSRWGGSDTQYF. For the CDR3, the DNA is TGTGCCAGCAGTTCCCGGTGGGGGGGATCAGATACGCAGTATTTT. J is TRBJ2-3 and V is TRBV27, with TRBD2 matching over 7 bases. The V gene end was trimmed by 4 bases and the J gene end by 4 bases; junction bases not matched to a gene: 8. CDR1 is MNHEY, CDR2 SMNVEV, per germline (reference sequence). The CDR3 consists of 15 residues.

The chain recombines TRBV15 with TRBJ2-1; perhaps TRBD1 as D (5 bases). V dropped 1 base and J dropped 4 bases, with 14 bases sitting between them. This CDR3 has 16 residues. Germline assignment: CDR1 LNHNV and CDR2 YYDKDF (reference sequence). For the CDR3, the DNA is TGTGCCACCAGCAGAGGGTGGGGCGGAGCTTACAATGAGCAGTTCTTC. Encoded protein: CATSRGWGGAYNEQFF. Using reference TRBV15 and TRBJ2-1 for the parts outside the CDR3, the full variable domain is DAMVIQNPRYQVTQFGKPVTLSCSQTLNHNVMYWYQQKSSQAPKLLFHYYDKDFNNEADTPDNFQSRRPNTSFCFLDIRSPGLGDTAMYLCATSRGWGGAYNEQFFGPGTRLTVL.

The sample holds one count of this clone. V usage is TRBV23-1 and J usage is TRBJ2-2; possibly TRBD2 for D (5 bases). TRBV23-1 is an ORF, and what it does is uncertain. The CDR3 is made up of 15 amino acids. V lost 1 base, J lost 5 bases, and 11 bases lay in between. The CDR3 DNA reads TGCGCCAGCAGTCAATTGGACTCGGGAACCGGGGAGCTGTTTTTT. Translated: CASSQLDSGTGELFF.

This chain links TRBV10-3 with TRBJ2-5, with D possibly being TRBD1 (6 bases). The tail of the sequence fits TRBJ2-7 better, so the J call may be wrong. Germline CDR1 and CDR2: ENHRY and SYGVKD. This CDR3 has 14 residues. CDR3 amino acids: CAISPRGTSYEQYF. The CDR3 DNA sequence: TGTGCCATCAGTCCCAGGGGCACCTCCTACGAGCAGTACTTC.